A single sample is the source of the 4 T cell receptor beta chains below, sequenced in a study of blood T cells in healthy people across ages. A J-beta primer mix and a sample-barcoded 5' primer were used in a second PCR of about 6 to 12 cycles. From the 5' RACE reads, TCRdb called clonotypes with MiXCR, one entry per CDR3 protein. The data hold around 990,000 distinct CDR3 sequences, with 35% to 40% observed a single time. Sequencing was performed on blood. These receptors were collected from a man in his late teens or twenties in good health.

V gene TRBV12-3 or TRBV12-4 combines with J gene TRBJ1-5; D ambiguous. The germline V and J ends were trimmed by 6 bases and 1 base, with 16 bases remaining between them. This CDR3 has 16 amino acids. CDR3 residues: CASRTGGDGSNQPQHF. In DNA form, the CDR3 reads TGTGCCAGCAGAACCGGAGGAGACGGAAGCAATCAGCCCCAGCATTTT.

This clonotype has a handful of counts. This chain joins TRBV29-1 and TRBJ1-2; 7 nucleotides align to TRBD1. Germline lookup yields CDR1 SQVTM and CDR2 ANQGSEA. The CDR3 is 15 residues long. The ends lost 6 bases at V and 0 bases at J; junction bases unmatched: 10. The CDR3 sequence is CSVGIDREANYGYTF. CDR3 DNA: TGCAGCGTGGGGATCGACAGGGAAGCTAACTATGGCTACACCTTC.

V gene TRBV5-1 combines with J gene TRBJ2-3; D is ambiguous. V was shortened by 4 bases and J by 0 bases, with 9 bases between the two germline ends. The CDR3 covers 14 residues. Germline V gene sequence: CDR1 SGHRS, CDR2 YFSETQ. CDR3 in amino acids: CASSNKDSTDTQYF. In DNA, the CDR3 is TGCGCCAGCAGCAATAAGGACAGCACAGATACGCAGTATTTT.

This clonotype came up a few times. The chain couples TRBV12-3 or TRBV12-4 to TRBJ1-2, with 7 positions matching TRBD1. Losses at the gene ends were 8 bases for V and 5 bases for J; bases not matched to a gene: 11. The CDR3 consists of 14 residues. The CDR3 nucleotides read TGTGCCAGCCCTGGACCGGGACAGCTGTATGGCTACACCTTC. The encoded protein is CASPGPGQLYGYTF.